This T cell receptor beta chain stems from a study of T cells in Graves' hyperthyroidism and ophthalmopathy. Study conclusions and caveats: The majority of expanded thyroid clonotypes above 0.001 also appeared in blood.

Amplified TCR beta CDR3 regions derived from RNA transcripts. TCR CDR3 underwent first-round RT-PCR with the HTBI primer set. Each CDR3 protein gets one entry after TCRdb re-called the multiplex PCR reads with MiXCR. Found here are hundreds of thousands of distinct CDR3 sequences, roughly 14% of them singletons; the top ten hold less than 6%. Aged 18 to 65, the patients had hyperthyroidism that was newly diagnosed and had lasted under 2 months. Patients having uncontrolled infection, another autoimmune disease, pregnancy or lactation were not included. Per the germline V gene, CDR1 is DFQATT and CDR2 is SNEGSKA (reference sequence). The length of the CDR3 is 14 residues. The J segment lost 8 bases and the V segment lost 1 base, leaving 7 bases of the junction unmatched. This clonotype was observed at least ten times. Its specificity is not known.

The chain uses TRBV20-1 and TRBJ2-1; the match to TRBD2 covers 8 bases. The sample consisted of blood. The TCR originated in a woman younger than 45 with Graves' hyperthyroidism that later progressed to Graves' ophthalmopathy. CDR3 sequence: CSARGPAGDDEQFF. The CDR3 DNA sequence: TGCAGTGCTAGAGGACCAGCGGGAGATGATGAGCAGTTCTTC.